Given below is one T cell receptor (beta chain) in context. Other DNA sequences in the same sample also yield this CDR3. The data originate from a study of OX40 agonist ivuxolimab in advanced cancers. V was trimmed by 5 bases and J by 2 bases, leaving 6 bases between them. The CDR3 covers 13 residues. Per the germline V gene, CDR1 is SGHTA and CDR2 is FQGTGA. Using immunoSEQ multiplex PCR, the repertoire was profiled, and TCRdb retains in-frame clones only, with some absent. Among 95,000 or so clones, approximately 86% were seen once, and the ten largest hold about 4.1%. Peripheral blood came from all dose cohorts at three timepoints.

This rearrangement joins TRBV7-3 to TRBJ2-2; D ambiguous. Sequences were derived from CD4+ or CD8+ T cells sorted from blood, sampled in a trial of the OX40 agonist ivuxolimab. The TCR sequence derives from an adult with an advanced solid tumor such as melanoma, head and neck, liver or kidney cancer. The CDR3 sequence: CASSPQNTGELFF. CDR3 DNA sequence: TGTGCCAGCAGCCCTCAAAACACCGGGGAGCTGTTTTTT.